This T cell receptor (beta chain) came from a study of blood T cell repertoires in COVID-19. Across the study: Samples came from the United States, Italy and Spain, spanning acute and convalescent COVID-19. PBMCs, B-cell-depleted T cells, or T cells provided the cDNA or gDNA that made up the material.

This CDR3 contains 14 residues. Between the trimmed V and J ends, which lost 4 bases and 4 bases, there was a span of 10 bases. Germline values: CDR1 SNHLY, CDR2 FYNNEI. Per the original methods: Reference gene primer amplification in the assay estimated nucleated cell counts. The method was immunoSEQ multiplex PCR; TCRdb's version includes in-frame clones alone and lacks a portion of them. Clone size and V and J calls were adopted from that table, with D and trimming inferred from the DNA. The sample shows more than 250,000 clones, 80% to 90% of them seen only once. Study members were between roughly 18 and 89 years old and lived in 24 US regions.

This sequence joins TRBV2 and TRBJ1-4, with D hard to call. Specimen: PBMCs or T cells enriched from blood (not recorded which). The clonotype comes from a woman aged 18-35 years who had recovered from COVID-19. CDR3 sequence (DNA): TGTGCCAGCAGTGTCCGGGTTAATAATGAAAAACTGTTTTTT. Translated: CASSVRVNNEKLFF.